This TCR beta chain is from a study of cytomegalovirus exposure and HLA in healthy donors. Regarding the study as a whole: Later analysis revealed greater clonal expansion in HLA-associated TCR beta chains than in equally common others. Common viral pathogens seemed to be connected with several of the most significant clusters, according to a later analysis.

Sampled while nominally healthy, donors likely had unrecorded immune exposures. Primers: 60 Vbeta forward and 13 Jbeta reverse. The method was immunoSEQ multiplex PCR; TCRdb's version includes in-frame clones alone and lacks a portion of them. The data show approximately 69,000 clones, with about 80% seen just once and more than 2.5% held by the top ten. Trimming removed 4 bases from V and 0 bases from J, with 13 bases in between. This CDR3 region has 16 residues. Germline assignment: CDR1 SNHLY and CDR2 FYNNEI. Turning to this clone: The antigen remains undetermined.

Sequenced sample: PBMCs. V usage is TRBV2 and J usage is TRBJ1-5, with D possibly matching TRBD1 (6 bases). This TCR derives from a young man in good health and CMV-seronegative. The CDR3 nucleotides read TGTGCCAGCAGTGGACAGGAGAACGCTAGCAATCAGCCCCAGCATTTT. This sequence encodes CASSGQENASNQPQHF.